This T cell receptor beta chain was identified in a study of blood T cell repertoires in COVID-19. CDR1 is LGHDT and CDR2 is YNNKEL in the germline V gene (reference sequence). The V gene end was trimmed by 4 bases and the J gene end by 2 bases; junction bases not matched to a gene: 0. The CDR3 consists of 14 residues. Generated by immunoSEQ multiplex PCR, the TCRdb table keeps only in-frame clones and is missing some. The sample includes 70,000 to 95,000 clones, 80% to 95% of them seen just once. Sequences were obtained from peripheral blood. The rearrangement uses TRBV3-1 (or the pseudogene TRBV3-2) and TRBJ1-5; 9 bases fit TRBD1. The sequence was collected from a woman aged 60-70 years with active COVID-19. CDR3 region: CASSRTGGNQPQHF. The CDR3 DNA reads TGTGCCAGCAGCCGGACAGGGGGCAATCAGCCCCAGCATTTT.